This T cell receptor (beta chain) was found in a study of T cells after yellow fever vaccination. Study context: Libraries from low-cell-number fractions were prepared with the SMART-Seq v4 Ultra Low Input RNA kit.

TCRdb passed the 5' RACE reads through MiXCR, listing each CDR3 protein once. The sample lists 620,000 or so distinct CDR3 sequences; around 12% were seen once. Trimming cost V 8 bases and J 5 bases, with 16 bases left between them. CDR1 and CDR2 from the germline V gene are SNHLY and FYNNEI. CDR3 length: 13 amino acids. This TCR was recovered from a man aged 30-40 years who received the YFV17D yellow fever vaccine. Specimen: PBMCs, collected on the day of the yellow fever booster vaccination. The gene calls are TRBV2 and TRBJ2-7, with D perhaps assigned TRBD1 or TRBD2 (5 bases each). In nucleotides, the CDR3 is TGTGCCAGCTGGGACCTTAGCCGCGACGAGCAGTACTTC. It yields the protein CASWDLSRDEQYF.